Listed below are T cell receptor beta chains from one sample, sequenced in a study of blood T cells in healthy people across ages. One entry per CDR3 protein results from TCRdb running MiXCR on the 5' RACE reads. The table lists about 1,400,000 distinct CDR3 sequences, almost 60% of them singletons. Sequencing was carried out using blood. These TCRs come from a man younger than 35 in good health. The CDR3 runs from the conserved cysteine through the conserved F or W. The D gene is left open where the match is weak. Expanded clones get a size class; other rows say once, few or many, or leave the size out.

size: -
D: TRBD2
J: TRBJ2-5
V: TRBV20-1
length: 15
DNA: TGCAGTGCTAGCTCCGGGGGGGGTTTCCAAGAGACCCAGTACTTC
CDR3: CSASSGGGFQETQYF

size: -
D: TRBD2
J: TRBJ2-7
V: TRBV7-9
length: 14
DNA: TGTGCCAGCAGCCCCGGGAATAGCGGGAGGCGTGAGTACTTC
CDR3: CASSPGNSGRREYF

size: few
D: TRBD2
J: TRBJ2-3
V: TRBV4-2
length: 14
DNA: TGTGCCAGCAGCCAAGCGGGGGGGATGGATACGCAGTATTTT
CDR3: CASSQAGGMDTQYF

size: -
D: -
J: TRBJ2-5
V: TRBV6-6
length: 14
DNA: TGTGCCAGCGATGGCGGGCGCGGGGGCCTGACCCAGTACTTC
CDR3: CASDGGRGGLTQYF

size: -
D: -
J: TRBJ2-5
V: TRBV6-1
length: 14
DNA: TGTGCCAGCAGTGAAGGTGGCAGTACGGAGACCCAGTACTTC
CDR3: CASSEGGSTETQYF

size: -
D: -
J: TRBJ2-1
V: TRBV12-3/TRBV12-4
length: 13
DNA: TGTGCCAGCAGTACCGCCCGGGACTCCGAGCAGTTCTTC
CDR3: CASSTARDSEQFF

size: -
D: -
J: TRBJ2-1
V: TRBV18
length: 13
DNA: TGTGCCAGCTCACCACCGCAGATCAATGAGCAGTTCTTC
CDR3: CASSPPQINEQFF

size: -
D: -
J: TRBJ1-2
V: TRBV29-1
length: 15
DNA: TGCAGCGTTGAAGATAGGTACAGAGCCAACTATGGCTACACCTTC
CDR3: CSVEDRYRANYGYTF

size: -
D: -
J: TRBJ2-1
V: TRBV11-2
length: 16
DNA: TGTGCCAGCAGCTTAGGGCAGCGGAGCTCCTACAATGAGCAGTTCTTC
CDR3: CASSLGQRSSYNEQFF

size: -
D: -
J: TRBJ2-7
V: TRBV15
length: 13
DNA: TGTGCCACCAGCAGTCCTGGTGCCTACGAGCAGTACTTC
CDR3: CATSSPGAYEQYF

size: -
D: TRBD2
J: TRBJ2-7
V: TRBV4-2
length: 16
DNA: TGTGCCAGCAGCCAAGCTAGCGGGGGGAGCTCCTACGAGCAGTACTTC
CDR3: CASSQASGGSSYEQYF

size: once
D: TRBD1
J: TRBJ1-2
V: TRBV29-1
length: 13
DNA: TGCAGCGCAGGGGACAGACCTAACTATGGCTACACCTTC
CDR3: CSAGDRPNYGYTF

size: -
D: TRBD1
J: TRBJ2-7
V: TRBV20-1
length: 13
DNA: TGCAGTGCTAGAGAGGGACAGGCCTACGAGCAGTACTTC
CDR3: CSAREGQAYEQYF

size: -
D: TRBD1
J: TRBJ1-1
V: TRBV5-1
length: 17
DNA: TGCGCCAGCAGCCTGAACGGGGCCTACTCAGGGGGAACTGAAGCTTTCTTT
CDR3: CASSLNGAYSGGTEAFF

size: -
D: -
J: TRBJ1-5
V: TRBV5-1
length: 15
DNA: TGCGCCAGCAGCCCATCAGGCAGTAGCAATCAGCCCCAGCATTTT
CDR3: CASSPSGSSNQPQHF

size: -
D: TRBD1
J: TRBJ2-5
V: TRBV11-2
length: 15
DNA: TGTGCCAGCACCCAGGACAGGGGGTCAATCGAGACCCAGTACTTC
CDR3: CASTQDRGSIETQYF

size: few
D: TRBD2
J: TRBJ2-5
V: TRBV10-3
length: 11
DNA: TGTGCGGGCGGGAGCGGTGAGACCCAGTACTTC
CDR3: CAGGSGETQYF

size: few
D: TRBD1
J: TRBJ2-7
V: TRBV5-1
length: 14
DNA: TGCGCCAGCAGCTTGCGGGGACAGGAATACGAGCAGTACTTC
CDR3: CASSLRGQEYEQYF

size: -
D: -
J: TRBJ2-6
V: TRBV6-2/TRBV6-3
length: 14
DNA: TGTGCCAGCAGTTATTCCTCTGGGGCCAACGTCCCGACTTTC
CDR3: CASSYSSGANVPTF

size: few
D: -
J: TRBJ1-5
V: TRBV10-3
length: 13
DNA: TGTGCCATCAGTGGGACGTCGAATCAGCCCCAGCATTTT
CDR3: CAISGTSNQPQHF

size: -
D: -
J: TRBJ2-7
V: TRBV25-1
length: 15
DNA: TGTGCCAGCAGTGGAACCGGAGGTTTGGTCTACGAGCAGTACTTC
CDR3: CASSGTGGLVYEQYF

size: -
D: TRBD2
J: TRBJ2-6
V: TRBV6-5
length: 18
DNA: TGTGCCAGCAGTTGGAATGCGGGGGAAAGCTCTGGGGCCAACGTCCTGACTTTC
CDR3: CASSWNAGESSGANVLTF

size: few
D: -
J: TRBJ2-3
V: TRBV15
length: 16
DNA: TGTGCCACCAGACGAGATATAGCGAGCCGCACAGATACGCAGTATTTT
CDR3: CATRRDIASRTDTQYF

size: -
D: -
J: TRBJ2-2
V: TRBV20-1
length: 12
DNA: TGCAGTGCTAGCAGGGTTACCGGGGAGCTGTTTTTT
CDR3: CSASRVTGELFF

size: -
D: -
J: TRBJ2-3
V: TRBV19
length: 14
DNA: TGTGCCAGTAGTCATGACCCTAGCACAGATACGCAGTATTTT
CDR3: CASSHDPSTDTQYF

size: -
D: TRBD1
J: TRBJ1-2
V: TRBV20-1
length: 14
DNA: TGCAGTGCCGAAGGGGGCAGGGTGAACTATGGCTACACCTTC
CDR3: CSAEGGRVNYGYTF

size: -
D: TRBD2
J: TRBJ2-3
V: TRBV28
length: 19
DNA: TGTGCCAGCAGTTCGGTTCTGGACTCGTCCGGGAGGATGACAGATACGCAGTATTTT
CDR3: CASSSVLDSSGRMTDTQYF

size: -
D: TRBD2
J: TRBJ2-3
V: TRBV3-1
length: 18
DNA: TGTGCCAGCAGCCAAGCTATCAGCGGGAGCGCTAGTCCAGATACGCAGTATTTT
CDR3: CASSQAISGSASPDTQYF

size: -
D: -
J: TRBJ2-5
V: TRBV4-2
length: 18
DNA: TGTGCCAGCAGCCAAGGGCTTAGCGGTGGGCTACCCCAAGAGACCCAGTACTTC
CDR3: CASSQGLSGGLPQETQYF

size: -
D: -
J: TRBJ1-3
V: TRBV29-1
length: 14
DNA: TGCAGCGTTGAACTTCAGAACTCTGGAAACACCATATATTTT
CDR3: CSVELQNSGNTIYF

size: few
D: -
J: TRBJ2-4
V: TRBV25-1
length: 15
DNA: TGTGCCAGCAGTGAGTTGTCGCAGAATAAAAACATTCAGTACTTC
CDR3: CASSELSQNKNIQYF

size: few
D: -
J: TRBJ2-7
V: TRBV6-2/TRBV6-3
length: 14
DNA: TGTGCCAGCAGTTACTCGGGGACGACCTACGAGCAGTACTTC
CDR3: CASSYSGTTYEQYF

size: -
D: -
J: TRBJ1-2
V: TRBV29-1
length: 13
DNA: TGCAGCGTTGACATTACAGGGAACTATGGCTACACCTTC
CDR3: CSVDITGNYGYTF

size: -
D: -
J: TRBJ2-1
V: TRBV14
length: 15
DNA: TGTGCCAGCAGCCAACTGGGCCGGGGATACAATGAGCAGTTCTTC
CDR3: CASSQLGRGYNEQFF

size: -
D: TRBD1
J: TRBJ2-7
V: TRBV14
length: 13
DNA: TGTGCCAGCAGCCAAACAGGGGTCCACGAGCAGTACTTC
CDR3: CASSQTGVHEQYF

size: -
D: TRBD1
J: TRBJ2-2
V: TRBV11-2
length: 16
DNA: TGTGCCAGCAGCTTAGTCGACAGGGGACTCACCGGGGAGCTGTTTTTT
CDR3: CASSLVDRGLTGELFF

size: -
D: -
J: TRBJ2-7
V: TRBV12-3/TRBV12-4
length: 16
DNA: TGTGCCAGCAGTTTCTCTGGGGGCGGTGCCGCCTACGAGCAGTACTTC
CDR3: CASSFSGGGAAYEQYF

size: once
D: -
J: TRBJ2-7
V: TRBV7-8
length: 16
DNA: TGTGCCAGCAGCTTAGGGGGCGGGGGCCCTACCTACGAGCAGTACTTC
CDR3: CASSLGGGGPTYEQYF

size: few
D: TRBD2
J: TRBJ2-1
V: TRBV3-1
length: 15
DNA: TGTGCCAGCAGCACCCGGGTAGCGGGGGCCTATGAGCAGTTCTTC
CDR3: CASSTRVAGAYEQFF

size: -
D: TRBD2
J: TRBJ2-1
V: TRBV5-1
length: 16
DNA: TGCGCCAGCAGCGGTCGGATAGCGGGGGACAACAATGAGCAGTTCTTC
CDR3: CASSGRIAGDNNEQFF

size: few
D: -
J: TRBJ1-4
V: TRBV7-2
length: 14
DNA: TGTGCCAGCAGCTTAGGATGGACTAATGAAAAACTGTTTTTT
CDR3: CASSLGWTNEKLFF

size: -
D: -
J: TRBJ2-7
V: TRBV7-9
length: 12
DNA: TGTGCCAGCAGCTTAGGGGGCAGCGCGGAGTACTTC
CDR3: CASSLGGSAEYF

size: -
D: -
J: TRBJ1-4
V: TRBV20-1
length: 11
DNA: TGCAGTGTTGACCTTAATGAAAAACTGTTTTTT
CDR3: CSVDLNEKLFF

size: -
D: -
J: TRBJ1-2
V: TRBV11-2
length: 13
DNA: TGTGCCAGCAGCTTAGGATCGGGGTGGGGCTACACCTTC
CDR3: CASSLGSGWGYTF

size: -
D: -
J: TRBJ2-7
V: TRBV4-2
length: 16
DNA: TGTGCCAGCAGCCAAGAACCGGCGGTGAGCTCCTACGAGCAGTACTTC
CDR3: CASSQEPAVSSYEQYF

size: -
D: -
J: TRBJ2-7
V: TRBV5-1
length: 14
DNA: TGCGCCAGCAGCTTGGAGGGGTCCAGCCACGAGCAGTACTTC
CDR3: CASSLEGSSHEQYF

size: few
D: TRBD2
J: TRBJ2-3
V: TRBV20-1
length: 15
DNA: TGCAGTGCCCCCTCCCGGCGGGAGGGCACAGATACGCAGTATTTT
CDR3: CSAPSRREGTDTQYF

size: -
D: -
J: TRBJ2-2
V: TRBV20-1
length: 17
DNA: TGCAGTGCTAGAGTACGGCGAGCGGGCACGAACACCGGGGAGCTGTTTTTT
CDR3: CSARVRRAGTNTGELFF

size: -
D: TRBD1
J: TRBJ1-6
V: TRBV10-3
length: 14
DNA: TGTGCCATCGCCTCAGGGGGAAAAGGTTCACCCCTCCACTTT
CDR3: CAIASGGKGSPLHF

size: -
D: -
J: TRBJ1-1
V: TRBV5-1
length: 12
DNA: TGCGCCAGCCAGGGACCGAACACTGGAGCTTTCTTT
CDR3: CASQGPNTGAFF

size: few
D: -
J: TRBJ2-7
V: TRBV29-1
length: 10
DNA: TGCAGCGTTCAGGAGCACGAGCAGTACTTC
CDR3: CSVQEHEQYF

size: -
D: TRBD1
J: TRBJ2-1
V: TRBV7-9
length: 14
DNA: TGTGCCAGCAGCTTCTTGACAGGGGGCCATGAGCAGTTCTTC
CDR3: CASSFLTGGHEQFF

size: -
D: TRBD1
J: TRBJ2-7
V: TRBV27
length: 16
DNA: TGTGCCAGCAGTTTAGGGGGGACAGGGGGTTCCTACGAGCAGTACTTC
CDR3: CASSLGGTGGSYEQYF

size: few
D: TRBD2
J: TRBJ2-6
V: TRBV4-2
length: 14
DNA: TGTGCCAGCAACCGGGGGGCTGGGGCCAACGTCCTGACTTTC
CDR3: CASNRGAGANVLTF

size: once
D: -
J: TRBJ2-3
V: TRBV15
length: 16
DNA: TGTGCCACCAGCGAAGAGCTTCACTATAGCACAGATACGCAGTATTTT
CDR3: CATSEELHYSTDTQYF

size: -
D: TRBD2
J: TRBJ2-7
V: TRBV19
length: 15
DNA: TGTGCCAGTAGTATAACGGGAGGAGATGGCTACGAGCAGTACTTC
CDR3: CASSITGGDGYEQYF

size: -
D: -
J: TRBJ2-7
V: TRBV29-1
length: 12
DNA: TGCAGCGTTGTTCCCAAGCCGTACGAGCAGTACTTC
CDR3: CSVVPKPYEQYF

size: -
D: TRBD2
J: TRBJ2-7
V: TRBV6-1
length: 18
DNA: TGTGCCAGGCGCGCTTTATTTCGTAGCGGGCCACCCTCCTACGAGCAGTACTTC
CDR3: CARRALFRSGPPSYEQYF

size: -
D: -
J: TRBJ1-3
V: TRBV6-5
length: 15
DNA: TGTGCCAGCAGTCCAGGAGGGTTGTCTGGAAACACCATATATTTT
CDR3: CASSPGGLSGNTIYF